A single T cell receptor (beta chain) is shown here with its context. This specimen belongs to a study of blood T cell repertoires in COVID-19. About the study: Samples taken during acute and convalescent COVID-19 were collected in the United States, Italy and Spain. T cells, B-cell-depleted T cells, or PBMCs provided the cDNA or gDNA that served as material.

In the source study's methods: Nucleated cell number was recorded as an estimate derived from reference gene primer amplification. The table came from immunoSEQ multiplex PCR; TCRdb's copy has only in-frame clones and leaves some out. V, J and clone size were drawn from that table, and D and trimming were deduced from the DNA. In the table there are some 150,000 clones, around 85% of which are singletons. Looked up from germline, CDR1 is LNHDA and CDR2 is SQIVND (reference sequence). The CDR3 contains 16 residues. Trimming left V 1 base short and J 1 base short, with 13 bases between. This sequence joins TRBV19 and TRBJ2-5; maybe TRBD2 (6 bases). The sequence derives from a man between 45 and 60 years old with acute or convalescent COVID-19. Sequencing was done on a sample of peripheral blood. The CDR3 protein is CASSIGGDASQETQYF. As DNA, the CDR3 is TGTGCCAGTAGTATAGGGGGGGACGCAAGCCAAGAGACCCAGTACTTC.